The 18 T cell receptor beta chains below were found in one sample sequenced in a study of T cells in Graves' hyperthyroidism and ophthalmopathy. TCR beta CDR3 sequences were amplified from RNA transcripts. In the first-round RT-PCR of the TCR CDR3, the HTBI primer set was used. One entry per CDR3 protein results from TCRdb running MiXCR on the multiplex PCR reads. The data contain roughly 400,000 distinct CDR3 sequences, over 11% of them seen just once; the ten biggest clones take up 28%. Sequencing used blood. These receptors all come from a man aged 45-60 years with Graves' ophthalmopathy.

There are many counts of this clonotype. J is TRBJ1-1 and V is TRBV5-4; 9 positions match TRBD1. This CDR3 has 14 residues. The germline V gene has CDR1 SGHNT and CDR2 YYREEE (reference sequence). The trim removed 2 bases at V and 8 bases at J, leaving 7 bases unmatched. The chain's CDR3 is CASSFTTGGGEAFF. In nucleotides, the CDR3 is TGTGCCAGCAGCTTTACGACAGGGGGTGGCGAAGCTTTCTTT.

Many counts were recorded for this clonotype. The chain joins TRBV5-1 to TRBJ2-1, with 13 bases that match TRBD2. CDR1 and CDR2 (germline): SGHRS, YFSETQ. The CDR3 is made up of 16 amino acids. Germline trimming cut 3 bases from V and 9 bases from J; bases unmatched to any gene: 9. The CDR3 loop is CASSSAVTSGRLEQFF. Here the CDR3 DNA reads TGCGCCAGCAGCTCGGCGGTGACTAGCGGGAGGCTTGAGCAGTTCTTC. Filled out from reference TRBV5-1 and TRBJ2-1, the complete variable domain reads KAGVTQTPRYLIKTRGQQVTLSCSPISGHRSVSWYQQTPGQGLQFLFEYFSETQRNKGNFPGRFSGRQFSNSRSEMNVSTLELGDSALYLCASSSAVTSGRLEQFFGPGTRLTVL.

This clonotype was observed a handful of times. The CDR3 DNA sequence: TGCGCCAGCAGCCAACTGGTAGGGGCGAACACTGAAGCTTTCTTT. Translated: CASSQLVGANTEAFF. J is TRBJ1-1 and V is TRBV4-1; D perhaps matches TRBD1 (5 bases). V lost 2 bases and J lost 1, with 11 bases in between. Germline loops: CDR1 MGHRA, CDR2 YSYEKL. This CDR3 comprises 15 residues.

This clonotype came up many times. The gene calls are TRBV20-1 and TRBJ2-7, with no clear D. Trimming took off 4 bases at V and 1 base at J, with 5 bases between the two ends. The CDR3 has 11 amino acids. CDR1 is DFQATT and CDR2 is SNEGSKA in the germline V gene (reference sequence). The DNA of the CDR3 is TGCAGTGCTACTCAGTCCTACGAGCAGTACTTC. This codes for CSATQSYEQYF.

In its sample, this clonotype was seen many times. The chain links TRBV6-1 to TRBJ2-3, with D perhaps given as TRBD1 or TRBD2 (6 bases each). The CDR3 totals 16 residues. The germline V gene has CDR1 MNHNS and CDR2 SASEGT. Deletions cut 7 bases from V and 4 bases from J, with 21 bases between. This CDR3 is CASTKGGLGLSDTQYF. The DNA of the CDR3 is TGTGCCAGCACCAAAGGGGGACTCGGCTTATCAGATACGCAGTATTTT.

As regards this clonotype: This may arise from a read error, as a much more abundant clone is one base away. The CDR3 DNA follows: TGTGCCAGCAAAGGACAGGGTCGGAGTTGGGCTAATGAAAAACTGTCTTTT. It codes for CASKGQGRSWANEKLSF. The rearrangement uses TRBV6-2 or TRBV6-3 and TRBJ1-4; TRBD1 matches at 8 bases. CDR1 MNHEY and CDR2 SVGEGT come from the germline V gene. This CDR3 comprises 17 residues.

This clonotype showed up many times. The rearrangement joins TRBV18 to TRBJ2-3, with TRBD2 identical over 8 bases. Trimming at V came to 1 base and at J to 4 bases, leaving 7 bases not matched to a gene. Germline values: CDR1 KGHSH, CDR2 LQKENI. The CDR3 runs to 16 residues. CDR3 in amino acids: CASSPLPGGPSDTQYF. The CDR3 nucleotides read TGTGCCAGCTCACCACTGCCGGGAGGGCCTTCAGATACGCAGTATTTT.

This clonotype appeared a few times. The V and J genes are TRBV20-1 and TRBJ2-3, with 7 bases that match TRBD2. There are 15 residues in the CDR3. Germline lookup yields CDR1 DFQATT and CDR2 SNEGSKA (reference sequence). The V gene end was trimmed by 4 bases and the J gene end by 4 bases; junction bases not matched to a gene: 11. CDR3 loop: CSAKEGAGRADTQYF. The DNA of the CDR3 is TGCAGTGCTAAGGAGGGAGCGGGAAGGGCAGATACGCAGTATTTT.

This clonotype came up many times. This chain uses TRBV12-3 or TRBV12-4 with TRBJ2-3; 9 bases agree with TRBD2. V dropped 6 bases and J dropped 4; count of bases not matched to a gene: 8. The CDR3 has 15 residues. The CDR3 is CASSHSGSPSDTQYF. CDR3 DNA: TGTGCCAGCAGCCATAGCGGGAGCCCCTCAGATACGCAGTATTTT.

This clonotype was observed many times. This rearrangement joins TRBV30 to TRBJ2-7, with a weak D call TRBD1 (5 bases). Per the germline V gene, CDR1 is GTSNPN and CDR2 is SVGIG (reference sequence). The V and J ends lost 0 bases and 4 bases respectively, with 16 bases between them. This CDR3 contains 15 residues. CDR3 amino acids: CAWSVLSGNTYEQYF. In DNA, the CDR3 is TGTGCCTGGAGTGTACTGTCAGGGAATACGTACGAGCAGTACTTC.

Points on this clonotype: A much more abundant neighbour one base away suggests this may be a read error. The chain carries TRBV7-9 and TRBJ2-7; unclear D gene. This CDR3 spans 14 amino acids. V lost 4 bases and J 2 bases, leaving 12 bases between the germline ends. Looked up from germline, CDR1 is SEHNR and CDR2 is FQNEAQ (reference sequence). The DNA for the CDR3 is TGTGCCAGCAGCTCCACGGTAGGCCCCTACGAGCAGTACTTC. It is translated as CASSSTVGPYEQYF.

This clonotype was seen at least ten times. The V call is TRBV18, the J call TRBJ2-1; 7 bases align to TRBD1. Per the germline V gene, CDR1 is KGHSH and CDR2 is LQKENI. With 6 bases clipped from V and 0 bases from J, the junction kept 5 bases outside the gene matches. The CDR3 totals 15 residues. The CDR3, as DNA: TGTGCCAGCTCGCGACAGGGTGGCTCCTACAATGAGCAGTTCTTC. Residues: CASSRQGGSYNEQFF.

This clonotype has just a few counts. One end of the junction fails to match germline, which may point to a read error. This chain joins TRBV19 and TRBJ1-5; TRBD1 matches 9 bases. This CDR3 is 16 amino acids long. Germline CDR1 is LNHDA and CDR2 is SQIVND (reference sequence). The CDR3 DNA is TGTGTCAGTAGTATCCAGGACAGGGGCCCCAATCAGCCCCAGCATTTT. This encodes CVSSIQDRGPNQPQHF.

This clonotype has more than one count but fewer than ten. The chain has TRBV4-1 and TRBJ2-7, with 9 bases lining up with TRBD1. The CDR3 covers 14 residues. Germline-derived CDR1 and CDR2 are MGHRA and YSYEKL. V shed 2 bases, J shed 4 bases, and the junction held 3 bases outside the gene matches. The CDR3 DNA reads TGCGCCAGCAGCCAAAACAGGGGGCAATACGAGCAGTACTTC. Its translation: CASSQNRGQYEQYF.

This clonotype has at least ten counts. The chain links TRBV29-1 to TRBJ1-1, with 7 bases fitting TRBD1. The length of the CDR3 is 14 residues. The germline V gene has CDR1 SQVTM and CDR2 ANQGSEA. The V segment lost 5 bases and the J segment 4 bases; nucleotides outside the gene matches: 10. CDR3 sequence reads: CSVRGLTGFTEAFF. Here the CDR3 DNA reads TGCAGCGTTAGGGGTTTGACAGGGTTCACTGAAGCTTTCTTT.

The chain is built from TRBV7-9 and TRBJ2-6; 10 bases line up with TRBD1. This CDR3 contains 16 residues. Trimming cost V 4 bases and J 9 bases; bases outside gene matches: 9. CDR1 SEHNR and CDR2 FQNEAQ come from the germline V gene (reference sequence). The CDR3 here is CASSSLWDRGDNVLTF. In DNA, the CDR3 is TGTGCCAGCAGCTCCCTTTGGGACAGGGGAGACAACGTCCTGACTTTC.

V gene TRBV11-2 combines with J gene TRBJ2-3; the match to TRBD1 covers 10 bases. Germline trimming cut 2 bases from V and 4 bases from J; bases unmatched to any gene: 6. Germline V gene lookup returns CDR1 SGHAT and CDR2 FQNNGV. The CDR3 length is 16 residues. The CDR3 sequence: CASSLKGQGGADTQYF. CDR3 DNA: TGTGCCAGCAGCTTAAAAGGACAGGGGGGAGCAGATACGCAGTATTTT.

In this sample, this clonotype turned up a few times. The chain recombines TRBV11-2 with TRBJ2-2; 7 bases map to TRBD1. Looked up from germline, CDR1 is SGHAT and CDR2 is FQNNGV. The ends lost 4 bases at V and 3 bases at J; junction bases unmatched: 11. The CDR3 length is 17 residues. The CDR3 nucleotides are TGTGCCAGCAGCTCCACCCCACAGGGGATAGACACCGGGGAGCTGTTTTTT. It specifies CASSSTPQGIDTGELFF.